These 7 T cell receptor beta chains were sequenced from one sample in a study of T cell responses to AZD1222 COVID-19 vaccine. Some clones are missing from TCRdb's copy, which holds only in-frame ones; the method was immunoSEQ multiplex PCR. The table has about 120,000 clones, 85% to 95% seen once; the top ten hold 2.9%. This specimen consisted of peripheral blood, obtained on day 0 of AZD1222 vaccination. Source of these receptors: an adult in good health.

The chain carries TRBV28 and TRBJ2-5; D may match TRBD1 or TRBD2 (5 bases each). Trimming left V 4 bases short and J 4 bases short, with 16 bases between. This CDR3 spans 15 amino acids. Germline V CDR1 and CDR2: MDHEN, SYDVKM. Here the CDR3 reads CASSSPQAGTETQYF. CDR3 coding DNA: TGTGCCAGCAGTTCCCCCCAGGCAGGGACAGAGACCCAGTACTTC.

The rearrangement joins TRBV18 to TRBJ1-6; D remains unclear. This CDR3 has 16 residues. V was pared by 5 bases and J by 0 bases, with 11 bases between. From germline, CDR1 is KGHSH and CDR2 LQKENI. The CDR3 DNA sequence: TGTGCCAGCTCAGGTATCAGGAGCTCCTATAATTCACCCCTCCACTTT. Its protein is CASSGIRSSYNSPLHF.

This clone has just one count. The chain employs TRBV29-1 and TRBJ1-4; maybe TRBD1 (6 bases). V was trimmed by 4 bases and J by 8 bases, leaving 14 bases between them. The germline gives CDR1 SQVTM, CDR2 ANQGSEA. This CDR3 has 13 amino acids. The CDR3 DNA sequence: TGCAGCGTTGCGCCGGGGGCGAAGGAAAAACTGTTTTTT. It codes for CSVAPGAKEKLFF.

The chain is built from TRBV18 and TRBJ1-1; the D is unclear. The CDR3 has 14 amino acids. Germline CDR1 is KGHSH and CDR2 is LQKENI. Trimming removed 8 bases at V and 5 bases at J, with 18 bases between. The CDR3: CASQMDVPKTEAFF. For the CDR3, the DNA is TGTGCCAGCCAAATGGACGTACCAAAGACTGAAGCTTTCTTT. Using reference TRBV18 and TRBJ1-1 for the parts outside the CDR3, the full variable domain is NAGVMQNPRHLVRRRGQEARLRCSPMKGHSHVYWYRQLPEEGLKFMVYLQKENIIDESGMPKERFSAEFPKEGPSILRIQQVVRGDSAAYFCASQMDVPKTEAFFGQGTRLTVV.

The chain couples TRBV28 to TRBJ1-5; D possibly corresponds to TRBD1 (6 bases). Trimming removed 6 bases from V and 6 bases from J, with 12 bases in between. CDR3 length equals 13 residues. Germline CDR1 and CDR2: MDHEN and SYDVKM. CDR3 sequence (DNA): TGTGCCAGCAGCTCCAGGGGTCGTCAGCCCCAGCATTTT. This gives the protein CASSSRGRQPQHF.

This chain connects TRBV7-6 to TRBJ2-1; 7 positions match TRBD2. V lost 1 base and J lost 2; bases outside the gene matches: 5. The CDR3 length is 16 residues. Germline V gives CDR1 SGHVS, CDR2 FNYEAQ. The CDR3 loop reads CASSLVGGDAYNEQFF. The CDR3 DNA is TGTGCCAGCAGCTTAGTTGGGGGGGACGCCTACAATGAGCAGTTCTTC.

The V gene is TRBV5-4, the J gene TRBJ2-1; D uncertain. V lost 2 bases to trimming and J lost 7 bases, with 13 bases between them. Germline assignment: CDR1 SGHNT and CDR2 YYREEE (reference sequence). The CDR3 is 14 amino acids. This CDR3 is CASSFADGVNEQFF. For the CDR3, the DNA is TGTGCCAGCAGCTTTGCCGACGGTGTGAATGAGCAGTTCTTC.